Following are 14 T cell receptor beta chains from one sample sequenced in a study of T cell responses to AZD1222 COVID-19 vaccine. The assay was immunoSEQ multiplex PCR, and TCRdb's table has in-frame clones only and misses some. Of 110,000 or so clones listed, around 83% are singletons. The specimen was peripheral blood, collected on day 0 of AZD1222 vaccination. The origin of the receptors is an adult in good health.

V is TRBV3-1 (or the pseudogene TRBV3-2) and J is TRBJ2-1; 10 bases align to TRBD2. The junction had 14 bases not matched to a gene; V was cut back by 3 bases and J by 12 bases. The length of the CDR3 is 16 residues. Germline CDR1 LGHDT, CDR2 YNNKEL (reference sequence). The CDR3 DNA reads TGTGCCAGCAGCCAGAGACTAGCGGGCCCCACTCGGGGGCAGTTCTTC. This sequence encodes CASSQRLAGPTRGQFF.

The rearrangement joins TRBV11-2 to TRBJ2-3; D is ambiguous. V lost 1 base and J 4 bases, leaving 6 bases between the germline ends. The germline V gene encodes CDR1 SGHAT and CDR2 FQNNGV. The CDR3 is made up of 13 amino acids. The CDR3 loop reads CASSLGLSDTQYF. The CDR3 coding sequence is TGTGCCAGCAGCTTAGGATTATCAGATACGCAGTATTTT.

In DNA form, the CDR3 reads TGTGCCAGCTCACCAGGGGCCCTCCGGGACAGGGGCGGCTACGAGCAGTACTTC. It codes for CASSPGALRDRGGYEQYF. The chain couples TRBV18 to TRBJ2-7; 10 bases line up with TRBD1. CDR3 length: 18 amino acids. V gave up 2 bases and J gave up 3 bases; unmatched junction bases: 13. From germline, CDR1 is KGHSH and CDR2 LQKENI.

CDR3 sequence: CASSTEGYEQYF. CDR3 bases: TGTGCCAGCAGCACAGAGGGGTACGAGCAGTACTTC. The V and J genes are TRBV7-2 and TRBJ2-7; TRBD1 or TRBD2 may be the D gene (5 bases each). Trimming cost V 5 bases and J 4 bases, with 9 bases left between them. CDR3 length equals 12 residues. Germline V CDR1 and CDR2: SGHTA, FQGNSA.

In DNA, the CDR3 is TGTGCCAGCAGCTTAGGAGGGGCTTCGGCCTACGAGCAGTACTTC. Amino acid sequence: CASSLGGASAYEQYF. The J gene is TRBJ2-7, the V gene TRBV7-8; D may match TRBD1 or TRBD2 (5 bases each). Germline V gene data show CDR1 as SGHVS and CDR2 as FQNEAQ. V was pared by 1 base and J by 2 bases, with 12 bases between. The length of the CDR3 is 15 residues.

The chain has TRBV7-9 and TRBJ2-7, with TRBD1 matching over 7 bases. The ends lost 5 bases at V and 2 bases at J; junction bases unmatched: 3. CDR1 and CDR2 from the germline V gene are SEHNR and FQNEAQ (reference sequence). The CDR3 sequence is 13 residues long. DNA for the CDR3: TGTGCCAGCAGCCTAACAGGGGCCTACGAGCAGTACTTC. Residues: CASSLTGAYEQYF.

V gene TRBV6-5 combines with J gene TRBJ1-4; no clear D. This CDR3 has 13 amino acids. From germline, CDR1 is MNHEY and CDR2 SVGAGI. Trimming left V 6 bases short and J 5 bases short, with 10 bases between. DNA for the CDR3: TGTGCCAGCAGACACGGGGAAAATGAAAAACTGTTTTTT. The encoded protein is CASRHGENEKLFF.

The rearrangement uses TRBV11-3 and TRBJ1-2; 9 bases match TRBD1. Trimming cost V 1 base and J 6 bases; bases outside gene matches: 6. Germline CDR1 reads SGHNT; CDR2 reads YENEEA. This CDR3 comprises 15 residues. The CDR3 bases are TGTGCCAGCAGCTTAGTGGGACAGGGCGCCGATGGCTACACCTTC. Protein product: CASSLVGQGADGYTF.

This chain connects TRBV3-1 (or the pseudogene TRBV3-2) to TRBJ1-2; the match to TRBD1 covers 10 bases. V shed 3 bases and J 6 bases; nucleotides not matched to a gene: 1. Germline assignment: CDR1 LGHDT and CDR2 YNNKEL (reference sequence). The CDR3 runs 13 residues. CDR3 protein: CASSQGTGDGYTF. The CDR3 DNA sequence: TGTGCCAGCAGCCAGGGGACAGGGGATGGCTACACCTTC.

The chain carries TRBV10-3 and TRBJ2-5; perhaps TRBD1 as D (5 bases). Germline CDR1 reads ENHRY; CDR2 reads SYGVKD. V was pared by 3 bases and J by 5 bases, with 13 bases between. There are 14 residues in the CDR3. CDR3 DNA sequence: TGTGCCATCAGTGAAAATGGCCAGGGTGAGACCCAGTACTTC. This gives the protein CAISENGQGETQYF.

This chain links TRBV12-3 or TRBV12-4 with TRBJ1-2, with 9 nucleotides matching TRBD1. The trim removed 6 bases at V and 8 bases at J, leaving 7 bases unmatched. The CDR3 has 13 amino acids. CDR3 nucleotides: TGTGCCAGCAGGAGGGACAGGGCGGGCGGCTACACCTTC. It specifies CASRRDRAGGYTF.

The genes are TRBV28 and TRBJ2-7; perhaps TRBD1 as D (6 bases). The germline V gene has CDR1 MDHEN and CDR2 SYDVKM. Trimming removed 7 bases at V and 0 bases at J, with 16 bases between. The CDR3 spans 15 residues. As DNA, the CDR3 is TGTGCCAGCACCCGGTGGGACAAACTCTCCTACGAGCAGTACTTC. This gives the protein CASTRWDKLSYEQYF. The complete variable domain, with remaining parts taken from reference TRBV28 and TRBJ2-7, reads DVKVTQSSRYLVKRTGEKVFLECVQDMDHENMFWYRQDPGLGLRLIYFSYDVKMKEKGDIPEGYSVSREKKERFSLILESASTNQTSMYLCASTRWDKLSYEQYFGPGTRLTVT.

V and J are TRBV10-3 and TRBJ2-2, with D maybe TRBD1 (6 bases). Trimming removed 6 bases at V and 0 bases at J, with 11 bases between. The CDR3 covers 15 residues. CDR1 and CDR2 from the germline V gene are ENHRY and SYGVKD. CDR3 sequence: CAISRTDANTGELFF. The CDR3 region has the DNA TGTGCCATCAGCCGGACAGACGCGAACACCGGGGAGCTGTTTTTT.

This rearrangement joins TRBV7-8 to TRBJ2-7; D unclear. V lost 5 bases and J 8 bases, leaving 10 bases between the germline ends. Germline-derived CDR1 and CDR2 are SGHVS and FQNEAQ. The CDR3 totals 11 residues. DNA for the CDR3: TGTGCCAGCAGCCAGGTCCGGCAGCAGTACTTC. Translating gives CASSQVRQQYF.